The rows below give T cell receptor beta chains drawn from one sample of a study of blood T cell repertoires in COVID-19. Clones were read by immunoSEQ multiplex PCR, and TCRdb kept only the in-frame ones, dropping some. This table has some 290,000 clones, approximately 86% appearing once. Sequenced material: peripheral blood. The source is a woman in her forties or fifties who had recovered from COVID-19. CDR3s include the opening cysteine and the closing phenylalanine or tryptophan.

V gene: TRBV6-2/TRBV6-3
CDR3 length: 16
CDR3 protein: CASSLEVGGAYNEQFF

V gene: TRBV9
CDR3 length: 14
CDR3 protein: CASSGTGKRSEAFF

V gene: TRBV5-4
CDR3 length: 15
CDR3 protein: CASSSAGGGDYGYTF

V gene: TRBV3-1/TRBV3-2
CDR3 length: 14
CDR3 protein: CASSQIGGQGELFF

V gene: TRBV28
CDR3 length: 16
CDR3 protein: CASSLEVGFSNQPQHF

V gene: TRBV7-2
CDR3 length: 14
CDR3 protein: CASRDTGRNSPLHF

V gene: TRBV6-5
CDR3 length: 15
CDR3 protein: CASRPEGLSPYEQYF

V gene: TRBV12-3/TRBV12-4
CDR3 length: 12
CDR3 protein: CASSPRVYGYTF

V gene: TRBV19
CDR3 length: 13
CDR3 protein: CASSHPVFYGYTF

V gene: TRBV12-3/TRBV12-4
CDR3 length: 13
CDR3 protein: CASSLFQNTEAFF

V gene: TRBV6-1
CDR3 length: 12
CDR3 protein: CASSPGANEQYF

V gene: TRBV19
CDR3 length: 13
CDR3 protein: CASTRTGSDEQFF

V gene: TRBV18
CDR3 length: 15
CDR3 protein: CASSRDRGTYQPQHF

V gene: TRBV7-8
CDR3 length: 15
CDR3 protein: CASSLGQPVGYGYTF

V gene: TRBV4-3
CDR3 length: 15
CDR3 protein: CASSLRPRDSYEQYF

V gene: TRBV6-5
CDR3 length: 11
CDR3 protein: CATHRGSEAFF

V gene: TRBV5-1
CDR3 length: 14
CDR3 protein: CASRITGSGNTIYF

V gene: TRBV11-2
CDR3 length: 13
CDR3 protein: CASSLGAPYEQYF

V gene: TRBV5-1
CDR3 length: 16
CDR3 protein: CASSLALEGADEKLFF